This TCR beta chain was obtained from a study of cytomegalovirus exposure and HLA in healthy donors. Germline CDR1 is MNHNS and CDR2 is SASEGT. V was cut by 9 bases and J by 3 bases, with 12 bases left in between. The CDR3 spans 14 residues. General study points: Segments of the TCR beta V type were, in most cases, productive about 87% or about 30% of the time in an earlier analysis.

PCR primers comprised 60 Vbeta and 13 Jbeta primers. Here immunoSEQ multiplex PCR was the method, and the copy in TCRdb shows in-frame clones only, minus some. This listing includes about 130,000 clones. Comment on this clone: What it binds is unknown.

The J gene is TRBJ1-6, the V gene TRBV6-1, with unresolved D. This receptor was taken from an older woman in good health and CMV-seronegative. The source material was PBMCs. The CDR3 nucleotides read TGTGCCAGTAGATTCCGGTACTATAATTCACCCCTCCACTTT. Its translation is CASRFRYYNSPLHF.